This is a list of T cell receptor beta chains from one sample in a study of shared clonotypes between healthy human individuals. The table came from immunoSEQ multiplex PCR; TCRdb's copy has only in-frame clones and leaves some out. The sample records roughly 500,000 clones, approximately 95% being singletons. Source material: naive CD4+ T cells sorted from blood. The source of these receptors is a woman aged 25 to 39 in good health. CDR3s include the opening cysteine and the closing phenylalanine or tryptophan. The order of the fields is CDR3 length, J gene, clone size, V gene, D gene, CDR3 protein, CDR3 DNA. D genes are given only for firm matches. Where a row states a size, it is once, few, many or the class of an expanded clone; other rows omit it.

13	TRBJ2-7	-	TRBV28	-	CASSLPGNREQYF	TGTGCCAGCAGTTTGCCAGGGAATCGCGAGCAGTACTTC
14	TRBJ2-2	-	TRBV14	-	CASSQAIGTGELFF	TGTGCCAGCAGCCAAGCCATCGGGACCGGGGAGCTGTTTTTT
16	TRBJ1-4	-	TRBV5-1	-	CASSPAVGATNEKLFF	TGCGCCAGCAGCCCGGCCGTCGGAGCAACTAATGAAAAACTGTTTTTT
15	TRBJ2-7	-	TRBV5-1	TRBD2	CASSFNSGRFNEQYF	TGCGCCAGCAGCTTCAATAGCGGGAGATTCAACGAGCAGTACTTC
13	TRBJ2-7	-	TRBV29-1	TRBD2	CSVRLAGAYEQYF	TGCAGCGTTCGGTTGGCGGGAGCCTACGAGCAGTACTTC
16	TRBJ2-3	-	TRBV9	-	CASSVVGRVVSDTQYF	TGTGCCAGCAGCGTAGTGGGCAGGGTGGTTTCGGATACGCAGTATTTT
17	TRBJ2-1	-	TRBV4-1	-	CASSQVRSGPSYNEQFF	TGCGCCAGCAGCCAAGTCCGTAGTGGACCGAGCTACAATGAGCAGTTCTTC
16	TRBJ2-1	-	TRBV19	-	CASSIGRSGLRNEQFF	TGTGCCAGTAGTATAGGAAGATCGGGACTCCGCAATGAGCAGTTCTTC
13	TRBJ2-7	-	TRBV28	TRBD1	CASRGDRANEQYF	TGTGCCAGCAGGGGAGACAGGGCGAACGAGCAGTACTTC
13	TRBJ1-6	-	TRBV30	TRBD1	CAWTGTGVSPLHF	TGTGCCTGGACCGGGACAGGGGTTTCACCCCTCCACTTT
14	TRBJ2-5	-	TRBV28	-	CASSPYRVRETQYF	TGTGCCAGCAGTCCATACAGGGTACGGGAGACCCAGTACTTC
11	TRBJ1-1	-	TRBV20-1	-	CSASSNTEAFF	TGCAGTGCTAGTAGCAACACTGAAGCTTTCTTT
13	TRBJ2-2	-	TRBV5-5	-	CASSLSSTGELFF	TGTGCCAGCAGCTTGTCAAGTACCGGGGAGCTGTTTTTT
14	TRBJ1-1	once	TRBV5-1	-	CASTGGIMNTEAFF	TGCGCCAGCACTGGGGGGATTATGAACACTGAAGCTTTCTTT
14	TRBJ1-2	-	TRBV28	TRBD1	CASSLLGQAYGYTF	TGTGCCAGCAGTTTGTTGGGACAGGCGTATGGCTACACCTTC
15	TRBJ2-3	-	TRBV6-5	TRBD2	CASSWEREGHDTQYF	TGTGCCAGCAGTTGGGAGCGGGAGGGCCACGATACGCAGTATTTT
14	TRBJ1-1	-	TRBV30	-	CAWSHRVVSTEAFF	TGTGCCTGGAGCCACCGGGTCGTGAGCACTGAAGCTTTCTTT
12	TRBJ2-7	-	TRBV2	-	CASSYRPYEQYF	TGTGCCAGCAGTTACCGCCCGTACGAGCAGTACTTC
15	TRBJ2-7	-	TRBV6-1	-	CASSDTLGRVYEQYF	TGTGCCAGCAGTGACACACTAGGTCGGGTCTACGAGCAGTACTTC
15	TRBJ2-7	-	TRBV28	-	CASSPSGRKYYEQYF	TGTGCCAGCAGTCCCTCAGGACGGAAGTACTACGAGCAGTACTTC
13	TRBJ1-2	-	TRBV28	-	CASSVTGNYGYTF	TGTGCCAGCAGCGTGACGGGGAACTATGGCTACACCTTC
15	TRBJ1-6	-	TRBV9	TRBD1	CASSVGDRGDSPLHF	TGTGCCAGCAGCGTGGGAGACAGGGGTGATTCACCCCTCCACTTT
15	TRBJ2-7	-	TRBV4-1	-	CASSQDTRRSYEQYF	TGCGCCAGCAGCCAAGATACTCGGAGGTCCTACGAGCAGTACTTC
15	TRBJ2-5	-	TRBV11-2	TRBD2	CASSPRLAGWETQYF	TGTGCCAGCAGCCCCCGACTAGCGGGTTGGGAGACCCAGTACTTC
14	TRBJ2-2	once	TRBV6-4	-	CASSVHLYTGELFF	TGTGCCAGCAGTGTGCACCTCTACACCGGGGAGCTGTTTTTT
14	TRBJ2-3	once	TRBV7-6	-	CASSLVGSTDTQYF	TGTGCCAGCAGCTTAGTTGGATCCACAGATACGCAGTATTTT
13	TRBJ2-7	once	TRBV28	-	CASSSPPADEQYF	TGTGCCAGCAGCTCCCCCCCCGCCGACGAGCAGTACTTC
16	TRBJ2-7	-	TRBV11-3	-	CASSVGALPIYYEQYF	TGTGCCAGCAGCGTTGGGGCCCTCCCCATCTACTACGAGCAGTACTTC
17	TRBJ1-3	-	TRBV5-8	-	CASSTAWRPLSGNTIYF	TGTGCCAGCAGCACCGCCTGGAGGCCACTCTCTGGAAACACCATATATTTT
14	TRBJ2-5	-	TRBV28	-	CASSYKGPGETQYF	TGTGCCAGCAGTTACAAGGGTCCGGGAGAGACCCAGTACTTC
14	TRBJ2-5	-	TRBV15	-	CATSKGQRQETQYF	TGTGCCACCAGCAAGGGACAAAGACAAGAGACCCAGTACTTC
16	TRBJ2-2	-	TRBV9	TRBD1	CASSPFGTGGDGELFF	TGTGCCAGCAGCCCTTTCGGCACAGGGGGCGACGGGGAGCTGTTTTTT
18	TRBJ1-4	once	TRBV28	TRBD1	CASSTRTGGDLTNEKLFF	TGTGCCAGCAGTACACGGACAGGGGGCGATTTAACTAATGAAAAACTGTTTTTT